These T cell receptor beta chains were read from a single sample in a study of type 1 regulatory T cells. TCRdb reprocessed the reads with MiXCR, giving one entry per CDR3 protein. Here the sample spans roughly 62,000 distinct CDR3 sequences, 60% to 80% being singletons. These TCRs are of unknown antigen specificity. What was sequenced was cultured non-Tr1 T cells, either the whole culture or a sorted T cell fraction (not recorded which). These receptors originate from a human donor in good health. CDR3s include the opening cysteine and the closing phenylalanine or tryptophan. Each record gives: V gene, clone size, D gene, J gene, CDR3 protein, CDR3 DNA. The D gene is left open where the match is weak. Clone size, where shown, is once, few, many, or a class for clones that have expanded.

v_gene: TRBV6-2/TRBV6-3; abundance: few; d_gene: TRBD1; j_gene: TRBJ1-5; CDR3aa: CASRDRGFQPQHF; CDR3nt: TGTGCCAGCAGGGACAGGGGTTTTCAGCCCCAGCATTTT
v_gene: TRBV27; abundance: .; d_gene: .; j_gene: TRBJ1-4; CDR3aa: CASRDGQSVNEKLFF; CDR3nt: TGTGCCAGCAGGGACGGACAGTCCGTTAATGAAAAACTGTTTTTT
v_gene: TRBV7-2; abundance: .; d_gene: .; j_gene: TRBJ2-1; CDR3aa: CASSSPSLNEQFF; CDR3nt: TGTGCCAGCAGCTCCCCGTCGCTCAATGAGCAGTTCTTC
v_gene: TRBV24-1; abundance: .; d_gene: .; j_gene: TRBJ2-5; CDR3aa: CATSGFAQETQYF; CDR3nt: TGTGCCACCAGTGGTTTTGCCCAAGAGACCCAGTACTTC
v_gene: TRBV7-2; abundance: few; d_gene: .; j_gene: TRBJ1-5; CDR3aa: CASSLGQARGQPQHF; CDR3nt: TGTGCCAGCAGCTTAGGACAGGCGAGGGGACAGCCCCAGCATTTT
v_gene: TRBV28; abundance: .; d_gene: .; j_gene: TRBJ1-6; CDR3aa: CASSLDRPDSPLHF; CDR3nt: TGTGCCAGCAGTTTAGACAGACCCGATTCACCCCTCCACTTT
v_gene: TRBV27; abundance: .; d_gene: .; j_gene: TRBJ2-3; CDR3aa: CASSGGPIITDTQYF; CDR3nt: TGTGCCAGCAGTGGAGGACCGATTATCACAGATACGCAGTATTTT
v_gene: TRBV4-2; abundance: few; d_gene: TRBD1; j_gene: TRBJ2-4; CDR3aa: CASSQQGEIGGEQYF; CDR3nt: TGTGCCAGCAGCCAGCAGGGGGAAATTGGGGGAGAACAGTACTTC
v_gene: TRBV18; abundance: .; d_gene: TRBD1; j_gene: TRBJ2-7; CDR3aa: CASLNRDSYEQYF; CDR3nt: TGTGCCAGCTTGAACCGGGACAGCTACGAGCAGTACTTC
v_gene: TRBV20-1; abundance: .; d_gene: .; j_gene: TRBJ2-5; CDR3aa: CSARRDSRETQYF; CDR3nt: TGCAGTGCTAGGCGGGACAGTCGGGAGACCCAGTACTTC
v_gene: TRBV15; abundance: .; d_gene: .; j_gene: TRBJ2-7; CDR3aa: CATSRKTFGTGGHEQYF; CDR3nt: TGTGCCACCAGCAGGAAAACATTTGGGACCGGGGGCCACGAGCAGTACTTC
v_gene: TRBV20-1; abundance: .; d_gene: .; j_gene: TRBJ1-5; CDR3aa: CSAPPEGGDDNQPQHF; CDR3nt: TGCAGTGCTCCCCCGGAGGGCGGGGATGATAATCAGCCCCAGCATTTT
v_gene: TRBV7-9; abundance: .; d_gene: .; j_gene: TRBJ2-5; CDR3aa: CASSLQGQETQYF; CDR3nt: TGTGCCAGCAGCTTACAAGGCCAAGAGACCCAGTACTTC
v_gene: TRBV5-6; abundance: .; d_gene: TRBD1; j_gene: TRBJ2-7; CDR3aa: CASSKDRVGEQYF; CDR3nt: TGTGCCAGCAGCAAGGACAGGGTAGGCGAGCAGTACTTC
v_gene: TRBV7-2; abundance: once; d_gene: .; j_gene: TRBJ2-2; CDR3aa: CASSQLATGELFF; CDR3nt: TGTGCCAGCAGCCAACTAGCCACCGGGGAGCTGTTTTTT
v_gene: TRBV20-1; abundance: .; d_gene: TRBD2; j_gene: TRBJ2-3; CDR3aa: CSGLADTDTQYF; CDR3nt: TGCAGTGGACTAGCGGACACAGATACGCAGTATTTT
v_gene: TRBV18; abundance: few; d_gene: .; j_gene: TRBJ1-1; CDR3aa: CASSQGVNTEAFF; CDR3nt: TGTGCCAGCTCACAGGGGGTGAACACTGAAGCTTTCTTT
v_gene: TRBV6-1; abundance: .; d_gene: .; j_gene: TRBJ1-1; CDR3aa: CASSPLEGTNTEAFF; CDR3nt: TGTGCCAGCAGTCCCCTGGAGGGGACGAACACTGAAGCTTTCTTT
v_gene: TRBV12-3/TRBV12-4; abundance: .; d_gene: .; j_gene: TRBJ1-5; CDR3aa: CASSLRFGVQPQHF; CDR3nt: TGTGCCAGCAGTTTAAGGTTTGGGGTCCAGCCCCAGCATTTT
v_gene: TRBV6-5; abundance: .; d_gene: TRBD1; j_gene: TRBJ2-4; CDR3aa: CASSYRGGEGNIQYF; CDR3nt: TGTGCCAGCAGTTATCGAGGGGGCGAGGGAAACATTCAGTACTTC
v_gene: TRBV5-1; abundance: once; d_gene: .; j_gene: TRBJ1-1; CDR3aa: CASSPRGGTEAFF; CDR3nt: TGCGCCAGCAGCCCCCGCGGAGGAACTGAAGCTTTCTTT
v_gene: TRBV24-1; abundance: .; d_gene: .; j_gene: TRBJ1-1; CDR3aa: CATTGNTEAFF; CDR3nt: TGTGCCACCACAGGGAACACTGAAGCTTTCTTT
v_gene: TRBV20-1; abundance: .; d_gene: TRBD2; j_gene: TRBJ2-1; CDR3aa: CSARDFGLAGVNEQFF; CDR3nt: TGCAGTGCTAGAGATTTTGGACTAGCGGGGGTCAATGAGCAGTTCTTC
v_gene: TRBV10-2; abundance: few; d_gene: TRBD2; j_gene: TRBJ2-3; CDR3aa: CASSSGLAGGTDTQYF; CDR3nt: TGCGCCAGCAGTTCCGGACTAGCGGGGGGCACAGATACGCAGTATTTT
v_gene: TRBV12-3/TRBV12-4; abundance: .; d_gene: .; j_gene: TRBJ2-7; CDR3aa: CASRQDLHEQYF; CDR3nt: TGTGCCAGCAGGCAGGACCTTCACGAGCAGTACTTC
v_gene: TRBV5-6; abundance: .; d_gene: .; j_gene: TRBJ2-2; CDR3aa: CASSPQTDTGELFF; CDR3nt: TGTGCCAGCAGTCCGCAGACAGACACCGGGGAGCTGTTTTTT
v_gene: TRBV20-1; abundance: few; d_gene: TRBD2; j_gene: TRBJ2-1; CDR3aa: CSATKRGDSYNEQFF; CDR3nt: TGCAGTGCTACGAAGCGGGGGGACTCCTACAATGAGCAGTTCTTC
v_gene: TRBV6-2/TRBV6-3; abundance: .; d_gene: TRBD2; j_gene: TRBJ2-1; CDR3aa: CASSYGTSGRGNEQFF; CDR3nt: TGTGCCAGCAGTTACGGGACTAGCGGGAGGGGTAATGAGCAGTTCTTC
v_gene: TRBV6-5; abundance: .; d_gene: .; j_gene: TRBJ2-2; CDR3aa: CPQLSWEWSGELFF; CDR3nt: TGTCCCCAGCTGTCTTGGGAGTGGTCCGGGGAGCTGTTTTTT
v_gene: TRBV20-1; abundance: .; d_gene: TRBD1; j_gene: TRBJ1-1; CDR3aa: CSTRREGQGSAFF; CDR3nt: TGCAGTACTAGGAGGGAAGGACAGGGTTCCGCTTTCTTT
v_gene: TRBV5-5; abundance: .; d_gene: TRBD2; j_gene: TRBJ2-1; CDR3aa: CASSPGTSGYNEQFF; CDR3nt: TGTGCCAGCAGTCCCGGGACTAGCGGCTACAATGAGCAGTTCTTC
v_gene: TRBV2; abundance: .; d_gene: .; j_gene: TRBJ1-1; CDR3aa: CASNVNTEAFF; CDR3nt: TGTGCCAGCAATGTGAACACTGAAGCTTTCTTT
v_gene: TRBV20-1; abundance: .; d_gene: .; j_gene: TRBJ2-1; CDR3aa: CSASSPAEQFF; CDR3nt: TGCAGTGCCAGTTCCCCGGCTGAGCAGTTCTTC
v_gene: TRBV7-2; abundance: .; d_gene: TRBD2; j_gene: TRBJ2-5; CDR3aa: CASSTGGLAVLETQYF; CDR3nt: TGTGCCAGCAGCACAGGGGGACTAGCGGTTCTGGAGACCCAGTACTTC
v_gene: TRBV3-1; abundance: .; d_gene: TRBD2; j_gene: TRBJ2-5; CDR3aa: CASSHGTSGQYQETQYF; CDR3nt: TGTGCCAGCAGCCACGGGACTAGCGGACAGTACCAAGAGACCCAGTACTTC
v_gene: TRBV7-2; abundance: .; d_gene: .; j_gene: TRBJ2-1; CDR3aa: CASSLGDRRGNEQFF; CDR3nt: TGTGCCAGCAGCTTAGGGGATCGTCGCGGGAATGAGCAGTTCTTC
v_gene: TRBV4-1; abundance: few; d_gene: TRBD1; j_gene: TRBJ2-2; CDR3aa: CASSQVQGAGELFF; CDR3nt: TGCGCCAGCAGCCAAGTGCAGGGGGCCGGGGAGCTGTTTTTT